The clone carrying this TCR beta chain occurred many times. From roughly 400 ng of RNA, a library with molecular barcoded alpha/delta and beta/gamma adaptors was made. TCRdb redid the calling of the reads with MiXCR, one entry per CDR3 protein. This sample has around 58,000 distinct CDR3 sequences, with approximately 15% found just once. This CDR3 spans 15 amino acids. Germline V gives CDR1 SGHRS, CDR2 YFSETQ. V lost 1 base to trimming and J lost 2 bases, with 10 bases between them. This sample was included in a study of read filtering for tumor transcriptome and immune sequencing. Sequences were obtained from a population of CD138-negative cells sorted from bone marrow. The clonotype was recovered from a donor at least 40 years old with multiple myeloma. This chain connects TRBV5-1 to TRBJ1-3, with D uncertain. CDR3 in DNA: TGCGCCAGCAGCTTGCGGGAGAGCGCTGGAAACACCATATATTTT. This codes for CASSLRESAGNTIYF.